Included here is one T cell receptor (beta chain) sequence, with context. The data are from a study of T cell changes during pregnancy in multiple sclerosis. Using immunoSEQ multiplex PCR, the repertoire was profiled, and TCRdb retains in-frame clones only, with some absent. The sample lists under 150,000 clones, about 95% occurring once. The sequences come from peripheral blood, collected after pregnancy. This TCR derives from a female donor with multiple sclerosis, enrolled in a pregnancy study.

The CDR3 nucleotides are TGTGCCAGCAGTTATCAGCGGAATGAGCAGTTCTTC. Translated: CASSYQRNEQFF. V and J are TRBV6-6 and TRBJ2-1; D is perhaps TRBD2 (5 bases). The CDR3 consists of 12 residues. In germline, CDR1 is MNHNY, CDR2 SVGAGI (reference sequence). V was trimmed by 3 bases and J by 7 bases, leaving 7 bases between them.